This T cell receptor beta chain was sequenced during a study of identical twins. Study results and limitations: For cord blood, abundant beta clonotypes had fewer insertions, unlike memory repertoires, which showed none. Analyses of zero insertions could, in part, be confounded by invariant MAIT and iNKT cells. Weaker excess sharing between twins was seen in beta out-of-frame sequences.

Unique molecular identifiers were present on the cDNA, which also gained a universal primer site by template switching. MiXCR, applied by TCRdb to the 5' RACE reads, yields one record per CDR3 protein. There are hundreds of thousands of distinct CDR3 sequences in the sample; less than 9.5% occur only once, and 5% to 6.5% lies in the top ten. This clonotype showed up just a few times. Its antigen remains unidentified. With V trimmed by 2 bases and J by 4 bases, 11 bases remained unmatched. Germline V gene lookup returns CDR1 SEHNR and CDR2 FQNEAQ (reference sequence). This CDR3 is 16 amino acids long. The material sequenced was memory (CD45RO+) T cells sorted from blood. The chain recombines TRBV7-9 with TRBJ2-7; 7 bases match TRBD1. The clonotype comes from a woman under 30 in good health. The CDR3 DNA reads TGTGCCAGCAGCTTACTGGCTGGGACAGTGATTTACGAGCAGTACTTC. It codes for CASSLLAGTVIYEQYF. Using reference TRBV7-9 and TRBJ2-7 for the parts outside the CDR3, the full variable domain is DTGVSQNPRHKITKRGQNVTFRCDPISEHNRLYWYRQTLGQGPEFLTYFQNEAQLEKSRLLSDRFSAERPKGSFSTLEIQRTEQGDSAMYLCASSLLAGTVIYEQYFGPGTRLTVT.